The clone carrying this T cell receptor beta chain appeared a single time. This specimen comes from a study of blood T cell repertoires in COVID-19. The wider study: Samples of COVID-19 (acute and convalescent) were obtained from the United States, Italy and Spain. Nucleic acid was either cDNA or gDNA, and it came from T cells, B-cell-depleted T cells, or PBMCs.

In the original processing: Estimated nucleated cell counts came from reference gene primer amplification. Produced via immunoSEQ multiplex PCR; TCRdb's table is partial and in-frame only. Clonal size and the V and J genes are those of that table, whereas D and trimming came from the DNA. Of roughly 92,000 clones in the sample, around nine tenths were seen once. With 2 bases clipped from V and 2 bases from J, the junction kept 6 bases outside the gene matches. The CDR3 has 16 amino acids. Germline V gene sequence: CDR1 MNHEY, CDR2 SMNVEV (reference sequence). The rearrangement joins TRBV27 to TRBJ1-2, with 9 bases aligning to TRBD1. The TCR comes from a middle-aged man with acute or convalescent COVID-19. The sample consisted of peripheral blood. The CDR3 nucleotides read TGTGCCAGCAGTTTACTCCCGACAGGGGGAAACTATGGCTACACCTTC. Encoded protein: CASSLLPTGGNYGYTF.